Below are 21 T cell receptor beta chains sequenced from a single sample in a study of cytomegalovirus exposure and HLA in healthy donors. A multiplex PCR was run with 60 Vbeta primers and 13 Jbeta primers. Sequencing was performed with immunoSEQ multiplex PCR; in TCRdb, only in-frame clones are kept and a portion is missing. The sample includes fewer than 200,000 clones. Source material: PBMCs. The receptors were gathered from a woman in her sixties or seventies in good health and CMV-seronegative.

The chain joins TRBV6-5 to TRBJ1-1, with 8 bases lining up with TRBD1. This CDR3 contains 15 residues. Germline-derived CDR1 and CDR2 are MNHEY and SVGAGI. The J segment lost 10 bases and the V segment lost 0 bases, leaving 10 bases of the junction unmatched. The CDR3 spells CASSYSLGTGLGAFF. CDR3 bases: TGTGCCAGCAGTTACTCGTTAGGGACAGGCCTCGGAGCTTTCTTT.

The rearrangement links TRBV5-1 to TRBJ1-1, with a tentative D call TRBD1 (5 bases). V dropped 0 bases and J dropped 5 bases, with 11 bases sitting between them. The CDR3 length is 14 residues. Germline CDR1 is SGHRS and CDR2 is YFSETQ. The CDR3 loop is CASSLAQGWTEAFF. In DNA, the CDR3 is TGCGCCAGCAGCTTGGCCCAGGGATGGACTGAAGCTTTCTTT. Full variable domain (remainder filled in from reference TRBV5-1 and TRBJ1-1): KAGVTQTPRYLIKTRGQQVTLSCSPISGHRSVSWYQQTPGQGLQFLFEYFSETQRNKGNFPGRFSGRQFSNSRSEMNVSTLELGDSALYLCASSLAQGWTEAFFGQGTRLTVV.

The J gene is TRBJ1-6, the V gene TRBV5-5, with a weak D call TRBD1 (5 bases). Trimming took off 10 bases at V and 7 bases at J, with 18 bases between the two ends. This CDR3 has 14 amino acids. From germline, CDR1 is SGHKS and CDR2 YYEKEE (reference sequence). CDR3 in amino acids: CADARGGGNSPLHF. The CDR3 coding sequence is TGTGCCGACGCCCGCGGGGGGGGGAATTCACCCCTCCACTTT.

CDR3 in DNA: TGTGCCAGCTCAGGAGGGCTGGCTAATGAAAAACTGTTTTTT. Translating it yields CASSGGLANEKLFF. The chain employs TRBV18 and TRBJ1-4; D is ambiguous. With 5 bases removed from V and 3 bases from J, the gap between germline ends came to 10 bases. The length of the CDR3 is 14 residues. CDR1 and CDR2 from the germline V gene are KGHSH and LQKENI.

V is TRBV7-9 and J is TRBJ1-1; D possibly corresponds to TRBD1 (5 bases). The germline V gene encodes CDR1 SEHNR and CDR2 FQNEAQ (reference sequence). Trimming took off 1 base at V and 4 bases at J, with 7 bases between the two ends. This CDR3 has 13 residues. The CDR3 DNA follows: TGTGCCAGCAGCTTAGAGCAGGGCACTGAAGCTTTCTTT. Encoded protein: CASSLEQGTEAFF. The whole variable domain, remainder taken from reference TRBV7-9 and TRBJ1-1, is DTGVSQNPRHKITKRGQNVTFRCDPISEHNRLYWYRQTLGQGPEFLTYFQNEAQLEKSRLLSDRFSAERPKGSFSTLEIQRTEQGDSAMYLCASSLEQGTEAFFGQGTRLTVV.

V gene TRBV5-1 combines with J gene TRBJ2-1; D gene uncertain. The V gene lost 0 bases and the J gene lost 7 bases, with 11 bases spanning the gap. From germline, CDR1 is SGHRS and CDR2 YFSETQ. CDR3 length: 14 residues. CDR3 residues: CASSLAVTLNEQFF. In DNA, the CDR3 is TGCGCCAGCAGCTTGGCCGTGACTCTTAATGAGCAGTTCTTC.

The V and J genes are TRBV2 and TRBJ1-5, with D unclear. V dropped 4 bases and J dropped 2 bases, with 15 bases sitting between them. CDR3 length equals 16 residues. Germline values: CDR1 SNHLY, CDR2 FYNNEI. CDR3 residues: CASSGPGGRGNQPQHF. In nucleotides, the CDR3 is TGTGCCAGCAGTGGACCGGGAGGCAGAGGCAATCAGCCCCAGCATTTT.

The chain employs TRBV27 and TRBJ2-7, with D possibly being TRBD2 (5 bases). Germline CDR1 MNHEY, CDR2 SMNVEV (reference sequence). The CDR3 sequence is 13 residues long. Deletions cut 6 bases from V and 1 base from J, with 10 bases between. The CDR3 here is CASRRTGSYEQYF. CDR3 DNA sequence: TGTGCCAGCAGGAGGACGGGATCCTACGAGCAGTACTTC.

The chain recombines TRBV7-9 with TRBJ1-2, with 7 bases lining up with TRBD1. The junction had 10 bases not matched to a gene; V was cut back by 2 bases and J by 4 bases. The germline V gene has CDR1 SEHNR and CDR2 FQNEAQ (reference sequence). The CDR3 consists of 16 residues. CDR3: CASSLILRDRFYGYTF. The CDR3 region has the DNA TGTGCCAGCAGCTTAATATTAAGGGACAGATTCTATGGCTACACCTTC. Drawing the rest from reference TRBV7-9 and TRBJ1-2, the complete variable domain is DTGVSQNPRHKITKRGQNVTFRCDPISEHNRLYWYRQTLGQGPEFLTYFQNEAQLEKSRLLSDRFSAERPKGSFSTLEIQRTEQGDSAMYLCASSLILRDRFYGYTFGSGTRLTVV.

CDR3 nucleotide sequence: TGTGCCAGCAGCCCCCTCCATGGACAGAATGAAAAACTGTTTTTT. Its translation is CASSPLHGQNEKLFF. The V call is TRBV5-4, the J call TRBJ1-4, with a possible D match to TRBD1 (6 bases). The CDR3 is made up of 15 amino acids. Deletions cut 4 bases from V and 5 bases from J, with 15 bases between. CDR1 and CDR2 from the germline V gene are SGHNT and YYREEE (reference sequence).

V gene TRBV5-1 combines with J gene TRBJ2-1; 8 positions match TRBD2. V lost 6 bases to trimming and J lost 5 bases; unmatched junction nucleotides: 7. This CDR3 region has 14 residues. The germline CDR1 and CDR2 sequences are SGHRS and YFSETQ. The CDR3 DNA follows: TGCGCCAGCAACCCTAGCGGGTCTAACAATGAGCAGTTCTTC. It encodes CASNPSGSNNEQFF.

The rearrangement links TRBV7-9 to TRBJ2-7; 10 bases line up with TRBD1. The CDR3 consists of 15 residues. In germline, CDR1 is SEHNR, CDR2 FQNEAQ (reference sequence). Trimming removed 5 bases from V and 5 bases from J; junction bases left unmatched: 9. CDR3 region: CASSRRQGASDEQYF. The CDR3 nucleotides are TGTGCCAGCAGCCGCCGACAGGGGGCGAGCGACGAGCAGTACTTC.

This chain joins TRBV7-3 and TRBJ2-7; D is unclear. V lost 5 bases and J 3 bases, leaving 11 bases between the germline ends. The CDR3 is 13 amino acids. Per germline, CDR1 SGHTA and CDR2 FQGTGA. The CDR3 DNA reads TGTGCCAGCAGCCCGGGTTTAAGCTACGAGCAGTACTTC. Amino acid sequence: CASSPGLSYEQYF.

The chain combines TRBV13 with TRBJ2-5, with 16 bases matching TRBD2. The CDR3 runs to 19 residues. With V trimmed by 4 bases and J by 1 base, 9 bases remained unmatched. The V gene's germline CDR1 is PRHDT and CDR2 FYEKMQ (reference sequence). The CDR3 DNA sequence: TGTGCCAGCAGCTCCTCCGGGACTAGCGGGGGGGCTCGCCAAGAGACCCAGTACTTC. Protein sequence: CASSSSGTSGGARQETQYF.

V and J are TRBV6-1 and TRBJ1-2; D unclear. This CDR3 comprises 13 residues. The germline V and J ends were trimmed by 4 bases and 2 bases, with 8 bases remaining between them. CDR1 and CDR2 (germline): MNHNS, SASEGT. CDR3 nucleotide sequence: TGTGCCAGCAGTGCGGCGGTGAACTATGGCTACACCTTC. Residues: CASSAAVNYGYTF.

The rearrangement uses TRBV30 and TRBJ1-3; no reliable D call. Trimming removed 0 bases at V and 5 bases at J, with 8 bases between. The CDR3 has 13 residues. Germline V gives CDR1 GTSNPN, CDR2 SVGIG (reference sequence). The CDR3 reads CAWSVNNRNTIYF. The CDR3 DNA sequence: TGTGCCTGGAGTGTAAACAATCGAAACACCATATATTTT.

The chain uses TRBV5-1 and TRBJ2-7, with D tentatively TRBD2 (5 bases). This CDR3 has 16 residues. CDR1 SGHRS and CDR2 YFSETQ come from the germline V gene. V shed 4 bases and J shed 3 bases, with 20 bases lying between them. The CDR3 DNA reads as TGCGCCAGCAGCCCGAATACCGGGAAACCCTTCTACGAGCAGTACTTC. Its translation is CASSPNTGKPFYEQYF.

To note about this clone: A junction end diverges from the germline sequence, so it may reflect a read error. V is TRBV5-1 and J is TRBJ1-1, with D perhaps TRBD1 (5 bases). The V gene's germline CDR1 is SGHRS and CDR2 YFSETQ. This CDR3 contains 14 residues. CDR3: CASSLGQGQGFALF. The DNA for the CDR3 is TGCGCCAGCAGCTTGGGTCAGGGTCAAGGGTTTGCTCTCTTT.

The chain joins TRBV7-3 to TRBJ1-2, with TRBD1 matching 9 bases. V was pared by 5 bases and J by 8 bases, with 6 bases of the junction left unmatched. Per germline, CDR1 SGHTA and CDR2 FQGTGA. The CDR3 has 13 residues. The CDR3 loop is CASSKGQGEGYTF. The CDR3 bases are TGTGCCAGCAGCAAGGGACAGGGAGAGGGCTACACCTTC.

The gene calls are TRBV27 and TRBJ1-1, with TRBD1 as a possible D gene (6 bases). This CDR3 has 13 amino acids. The germline CDR1 and CDR2 sequences are MNHEY and SMNVEV (reference sequence). V was clipped by 3 bases and J by 1 base, with 6 bases between them. CDR3 in DNA: TGTGCCAGCAGTTTCAGGGGGAACACTGAAGCTTTCTTT. It encodes CASSFRGNTEAFF.

CDR3 nucleotide sequence: TGTGCCAGCAGTTTTAGTAGCACAGATACGCAGTATTTT. As protein: CASSFSSTDTQYF. V and J are TRBV25-1 and TRBJ2-3; D unclear. This CDR3 comprises 13 residues. V was trimmed by 5 bases and J by 0 bases, leaving 6 bases between them. Germline CDR1 reads MGHDK; CDR2 reads SYGVNS. The variable domain in full, with the rest retrieved from reference TRBV25-1 and TRBJ2-3, is EADIYQTPRYLVIGTGKKITLECSQTMGHDKMYWYQQDPGMELHLIHYSYGVNSTEKGDLSSESTVSRIRTEHFPLTLESARPSHTSQYLCASSFSSTDTQYFGPGTRLTVL.